The 17 T cell receptor beta chains below all came from one sample that was sequenced in a study of cytomegalovirus exposure and HLA in healthy donors. PCR used 60 Vbeta primers and 13 Jbeta primers. Measured with immunoSEQ multiplex PCR; TCRdb has only the in-frame clones, and not every one. The table records about 100,000 clones, 75% to 90% of them present only once. Input material: PBMCs. The receptors originated from a man aged 30-40 years in good health and CMV-seronegative.

There are a few counts of this clone. This chain connects TRBV29-1 to TRBJ2-1, with D possibly TRBD1 on 6 matching bases. The CDR3 totals 14 residues. V lost 4 bases, J lost 0 bases, and 10 bases lay in between. CDR1 is SQVTM, CDR2 ANQGSEA, per germline. This CDR3 is CSVVRGSSYNEQFF. The CDR3, as DNA: TGCAGCGTTGTAAGGGGGAGCTCCTACAATGAGCAGTTCTTC.

The chain links TRBV30 to TRBJ1-4, with D uncertain. The CDR3 runs to 16 residues. Germline values: CDR1 GTSNPN, CDR2 SVGIG (reference sequence). The V end was cut by 1 base, the J end by 10 bases, with 22 bases between. The CDR3 loop is CAWSGGLEEFLGKLFF. The CDR3 coding sequence is TGTGCCTGGAGTGGCGGTCTGGAGGAATTCTTGGGAAAACTGTTTTTT. Looking up the rest from reference TRBV30 and TRBJ1-4 gives the full variable domain: SQTIHQWPATLVQPVGSPLSLECTVEGTSNPNLYWYRQAAGRGLQLLFYSVGIGQISSEVPQNLSASRPQDRQFILSSKKLLLSDSGFYLCAWSGGLEEFLGKLFFGSGTQLSVL.

V gene TRBV4-2 combines with J gene TRBJ1-1; D perhaps matches TRBD1 (6 bases). The germline gives CDR1 LGHNA, CDR2 YNFKEQ. Trimming took 7 bases from V and 2 from J, leaving 17 bases between them. The CDR3 spans 15 residues. The CDR3 DNA sequence: TGTGCCAGCACTCCGAGAGAGGGACAAAACACTGAAGCTTTCTTT. It is translated as CASTPREGQNTEAFF.

This chain uses TRBV19 with TRBJ1-5, with D possibly TRBD1 on 5 matching bases. Between the trimmed V and J ends, which lost 8 bases and 4 bases, there was a span of 15 bases. The germline gives CDR1 LNHDA, CDR2 SQIVND (reference sequence). CDR3 length: 14 amino acids. The CDR3 sequence is CASGPSGLNQPQHF. CDR3 sequence (DNA): TGTGCCAGTGGACCCTCAGGGTTAAATCAGCCCCAGCATTTT.

The V call is TRBV7-8, the J call TRBJ1-1, with D tentatively TRBD1 (6 bases). The CDR3 length is 14 residues. Trimming took off 8 bases at V and 0 bases at J, with 13 bases between the two ends. The germline gives CDR1 SGHVS, CDR2 FQNEAQ. CDR3 in amino acids: CASLAGQMNTEAFF. CDR3 DNA sequence: TGTGCCAGCTTGGCCGGACAGATGAACACTGAAGCTTTCTTT.

The chain employs TRBV7-2 and TRBJ2-5; D not resolved. The germline V gene has CDR1 SGHTA and CDR2 FQGNSA. The CDR3 is made up of 14 amino acids. V was cut by 1 base and J by 1 base, with 7 bases left in between. The CDR3 DNA reads TGTGCCAGCAGCTTAGGACAACCCCAAGAGACCCAGTACTTC. Translated: CASSLGQPQETQYF. The full variable domain, completed using reference TRBV7-2 and TRBJ2-5, is GAGVSQSPSNKVTEKGKDVELRCDPISGHTALYWYRQSLGQGLEFLIYFQGNSAPDKSGLPSDRFSAERTGGSVSTLTIQRTQQEDSAVYLCASSLGQPQETQYFGPGTRLLVL.

This chain uses TRBV30 with TRBJ1-2; tentatively, D is TRBD1 (5 bases). The CDR3 is 13 residues long. Per germline, CDR1 GTSNPN and CDR2 SVGIG (reference sequence). The ends were cut back, 4 bases at V and 3 bases at J, with 12 bases in the middle. CDR3 sequence (DNA): TGTGCCTGGATGGGGGGGTTCGACTATGGCTACACCTTC. Protein sequence: CAWMGGFDYGYTF.

On this clone itself: At the DNA level, this CDR3 is encoded by other sequences in the same sample as well. J is TRBJ2-7 and V is TRBV5-1; TRBD1 agrees at 7 bases. CDR1 and CDR2 (germline): SGHRS, YFSETQ. The CDR3 loop spans 14 amino acids. J lost 2 bases, V lost 0 bases, and 2 bases had no gene match. The CDR3 nucleotides are TGCGCCAGCAGCTTGGGGCAGGGGGCCTACGAGCAGTACTTC. Translating gives CASSLGQGAYEQYF.

The CDR3 sequence is CASSLRTGGTDTQYF. CDR3 sequence (DNA): TGTGCCAGCAGTTTACGGACAGGGGGCACAGATACGCAGTATTTT. The gene calls are TRBV28 and TRBJ2-3; 9 bases agree with TRBD1. Germline CDR1 is MDHEN and CDR2 is SYDVKM. The J segment lost 1 base and the V segment lost 2 bases, leaving 1 base of the junction unmatched. This CDR3 contains 15 residues.

This clone turned up a few times. This rearrangement joins TRBV29-1 to TRBJ2-2; 7 nucleotides align to TRBD1. V shed 7 bases and J 5 bases; nucleotides not matched to a gene: 7. CDR1 is SQVTM, CDR2 ANQGSEA, per germline. The CDR3 loop spans 13 amino acids. This CDR3 is CSAMDRSTGELFF. CDR3 DNA sequence: TGCAGCGCGATGGACAGGTCGACCGGGGAGCTGTTTTTT.

The chain is built from TRBV7-8 and TRBJ2-7; D is undetermined. This CDR3 is built from 12 residues. CDR1 and CDR2 (germline): SGHVS, FQNEAQ. Trimming removed 5 bases from V and 3 bases from J, with 8 bases in between. In nucleotides, the CDR3 is TGTGCCAGCAGCCCGAGCCTCTACGAGCAGTACTTC. It is translated as CASSPSLYEQYF. Looking up the rest from reference TRBV7-8 and TRBJ2-7 gives the full variable domain: GAGVSQSPRYKVAKRGQDVALRCDPISGHVSLFWYQQALGQGPEFLTYFQNEAQLDKSGLPSDRFFAERPEGSVSTLKIQRTQQEDSAVYLCASSPSLYEQYFGPGTRLTVT.

V usage is TRBV4-1 and J usage is TRBJ2-7; D gene unclear. V was shortened by 0 bases and J by 4 bases, with 13 bases between the two germline ends. The CDR3 contains 15 residues. CDR1 is MGHRA, CDR2 YSYEKL, per germline. CDR3 protein: CASSQDPRGFYEQYF. The CDR3 DNA reads as TGCGCCAGCAGCCAAGATCCCCGCGGTTTTTACGAGCAGTACTTC.

A few counts support this clone. The CDR3 reads CASSMTGVPLLYEQYF. The DNA of the CDR3 is TGTGCCAGTAGTATGACAGGGGTTCCCCTACTCTACGAGCAGTACTTC. The chain has TRBV19 and TRBJ2-7; 8 bases map to TRBD1. Trimming at V came to 3 bases and at J to 3 bases, leaving 10 bases not matched to a gene. Germline CDR1 reads LNHDA; CDR2 reads SQIVND (reference sequence). The CDR3 contains 16 residues.

The chain uses TRBV11-2 and TRBJ2-5; D unresolved. CDR3 length: 13 amino acids. Trimming took 3 bases from V and 1 from J, leaving 6 bases between them. Germline V gene sequence: CDR1 SGHAT, CDR2 FQNNGV. CDR3 loop: CASSLRLQETQYF. In DNA form, the CDR3 reads TGTGCCAGCAGCTTGAGGCTCCAAGAGACCCAGTACTTC.

The chain has TRBV29-1 and TRBJ1-2; a possible D gene is TRBD1 (5 bases). CDR1 is SQVTM, CDR2 ANQGSEA, per germline. Trimming pared 5 bases from V and 2 bases from J, leaving 15 bases between. The CDR3 covers 14 residues. The CDR3 nucleotides are TGCAGCGTTCCACAGGTCCCAGGGAACTATGGCTACACCTTC. Translation gives CSVPQVPGNYGYTF.

The V call is TRBV7-2, the J call TRBJ2-3; D is possibly TRBD2 (5 bases). V gave up 2 bases and J gave up 6 bases, with 15 bases separating them. The CDR3 totals 15 residues. Germline V CDR1 and CDR2: SGHTA, FQGNSA. CDR3 protein: CASSLSPSGSDTQYF. The CDR3 DNA follows: TGTGCCAGCAGCTTATCCCCGTCGGGGTCGGATACGCAGTATTTT.

The chain joins TRBV9 to TRBJ2-1; D is undetermined. The CDR3 spans 15 residues. Germline lookup yields CDR1 SGDLS and CDR2 YYNGEE. The ends were cut back, 3 bases at V and 0 bases at J, with 10 bases in the middle. The CDR3, as DNA: TGTGCCAGCAGCGCCGGCGGAAGCTCCTACAATGAGCAGTTCTTC. Protein sequence: CASSAGGSSYNEQFF. The entire variable domain, with the rest obtained from reference TRBV9 and TRBJ2-1, is as follows: DSGVTQTPKHLITATGQRVTLRCSPRSGDLSVYWYQQSLDQGLQFLIQYYNGEERAKGNILERFSAQQFPDLHSELNLSSLELGDSALYFCASSAGGSSYNEQFFGPGTRLTVL.